Listed below are T cell receptor beta chains from one sample, sequenced in a study of OX40 agonist ivuxolimab in advanced cancers. Assay used: immunoSEQ multiplex PCR; TCRdb lists only in-frame clones, some missing. This sample has tens of thousands of clones, with approximately 81% found just once. This specimen was CD4+ or CD8+ T cells sorted from blood, taken in a trial of the OX40 agonist ivuxolimab. The receptors were sampled from an adult with an advanced solid tumor such as melanoma, head and neck, liver or kidney cancer. The CDR3 runs from the conserved cysteine through the conserved F or W. A D gene is named only where the DNA matches it firmly. The size field is filled for only some rows; it gives once, few, many or a size class.

D: NA; V: TRBV19; J: TRBJ2-1; size: NA; DNA: TGTGCCAGTAGTATTCGCGGGAGAGGGGGTGAGCAGTTCTTC; CDR3: CASSIRGRGGEQFF
D: NA; V: TRBV29-1; J: TRBJ2-7; size: NA; DNA: TGCAGCGTTGAGGGACACCGATCCTACGAGCAGTACTTC; CDR3: CSVEGHRSYEQYF
D: NA; V: TRBV10-2; J: TRBJ2-3; size: NA; DNA: TGCGCCAGCAGTGAGGCAACCCGCCCAGATACGCAGTATTTT; CDR3: CASSEATRPDTQYF
D: TRBD2; V: TRBV2; J: TRBJ2-7; size: once; DNA: TGTGCCGGCAGCGGGAGAGGATCCTACGAGCAGTACTTC; CDR3: CAGSGRGSYEQYF
D: NA; V: TRBV30; J: TRBJ1-1; size: NA; DNA: TGTGCCTGGAGTCTAAGGACACGTATGAACACTGAAGCTTTCTTT; CDR3: CAWSLRTRMNTEAFF
D: NA; V: TRBV9; J: TRBJ2-7; size: NA; DNA: TGTGCCAGCAGCCTTACCGGAGTCTCCTCCTACGAGCAGTACTTC; CDR3: CASSLTGVSSYEQYF
D: NA; V: TRBV27; J: TRBJ2-3; size: NA; DNA: TGTGCCAGCAGTTGGGGTCGTACGGCTATTACCGGCGGGGTGACAGATACGCAGTATTTT; CDR3: CASSWGRTAITGGVTDTQYF
D: TRBD2; V: TRBV7-9; J: TRBJ2-7; size: NA; DNA: TGTGCCAGCTGGGGCCTCGTAAGCGGGGGCCGCTACGAGCAGTACTTC; CDR3: CASWGLVSGGRYEQYF
D: NA; V: TRBV9; J: TRBJ1-1; size: NA; DNA: TGTGCCAGCAGCGTATCGAGGGGGGGCACTGAAGCTTTCTTT; CDR3: CASSVSRGGTEAFF
D: NA; V: TRBV7-9; J: TRBJ1-5; size: NA; DNA: TGTGCCAGCAGCCCGGGGGGAGGCAATCAGCCCCAGCATTTT; CDR3: CASSPGGGNQPQHF
D: TRBD1; V: TRBV11-2; J: TRBJ2-7; size: few; DNA: TGTGCCAGCAGCTTAGCGGACAGGGCCTCCTCCTACGAGCAGTACTTC; CDR3: CASSLADRASSYEQYF
D: NA; V: TRBV2; J: TRBJ2-1; size: NA; DNA: TGTGCCAGCAGTGCAAATGAGCAGTTCTTC; CDR3: CASSANEQFF
D: NA; V: TRBV19; J: TRBJ2-1; size: NA; DNA: TGTGCCAGTGGTAACGGGGGCAATGAGCAGTTCTTC; CDR3: CASGNGGNEQFF
D: TRBD2; V: TRBV6-6; J: TRBJ2-7; size: NA; DNA: TGTGCCAGCAGTTACTCCAGACTAGCGGGGTACTACGAGCAGTACTTC; CDR3: CASSYSRLAGYYEQYF
D: NA; V: TRBV2; J: TRBJ2-3; size: NA; DNA: TGTGCCAGCTGGTACAGGGTTACGACAGATACGCAGTATTTT; CDR3: CASWYRVTTDTQYF
D: NA; V: TRBV4-3; J: TRBJ1-1; size: NA; DNA: TGCGCCAGCAGCCAAGATGGGGGCAGAGCGGCTTTCTTT; CDR3: CASSQDGGRAAFF
D: NA; V: TRBV7-9; J: TRBJ1-4; size: NA; DNA: TGTGCCAGCAGCTTACTGGACATTAGAGCAACTAATGAAAAACTGTTTTTT; CDR3: CASSLLDIRATNEKLFF
D: NA; V: TRBV11-2; J: TRBJ1-1; size: NA; DNA: TGTGCCAGCAGCAAACCCCACAGGGCCATCATGAACACTGAAGCTTTCTTT; CDR3: CASSKPHRAIMNTEAFF
D: NA; V: TRBV16; J: TRBJ1-2; size: NA; DNA: TGTGCCAGCAGCCCTCTAGACGGTTCAAACTATGGCTACACCTTC; CDR3: CASSPLDGSNYGYTF
D: NA; V: TRBV19; J: TRBJ1-2; size: NA; DNA: TGTGCCAGTACCCTAGAAGGGTATGGCTACACCTTC; CDR3: CASTLEGYGYTF
D: TRBD2; V: TRBV7-8; J: TRBJ2-1; size: once; DNA: TGTGCCAGCAGCTTAGTTTTAGCGGGAGGCTCCAATGAGCAGTTCTTC; CDR3: CASSLVLAGGSNEQFF
D: TRBD1; V: TRBV7-8; J: TRBJ1-5; size: NA; DNA: TGTGCCAGCAGCCAAGGGACAGGGGCCTTTCGAGATCAGCCCCAGCATTTT; CDR3: CASSQGTGAFRDQPQHF
D: NA; V: TRBV15; J: TRBJ2-7; size: NA; DNA: TGTGCCACCAGCAGAGATAAATGGACCGCCACCTACGAGCAGTACTTC; CDR3: CATSRDKWTATYEQYF
D: NA; V: TRBV9; J: TRBJ2-7; size: NA; DNA: TGTGCCAGCAGCATCACGGGCCGCTCCTACGAGCAGTACTTC; CDR3: CASSITGRSYEQYF
D: NA; V: TRBV9; J: TRBJ1-1; size: NA; DNA: TGTGCCAGCAGCGGTACGGGGTTCGGGAACACTGAAGCTTTCTTT; CDR3: CASSGTGFGNTEAFF
D: NA; V: TRBV28; J: TRBJ2-5; size: NA; DNA: TGTGCCAGCAGACCCCCCCTGACTCAAGAGACCCAGTACTTC; CDR3: CASRPPLTQETQYF
D: NA; V: TRBV30; J: TRBJ1-1; size: NA; DNA: TGTGCCTGGGAGACATCGGTATATACTGAAGCTTTCTTT; CDR3: CAWETSVYTEAFF
D: NA; V: TRBV4-3; J: TRBJ2-7; size: NA; DNA: TGCGCCAGCAGCCAAGACAGGGGACTATACGAGCAGTACTTC; CDR3: CASSQDRGLYEQYF
D: NA; V: TRBV19; J: TRBJ1-5; size: NA; DNA: TGTGCCAGTAGTATGTCACACTGGGCGGGACAATATGAGCCCCAGCATTTT; CDR3: CASSMSHWAGQYEPQHF
D: TRBD2; V: TRBV11-3; J: TRBJ2-5; size: NA; DNA: TGTGCCAGCAGCTCCTGGACTAGCGGGACAGAGACCCAGTACTTC; CDR3: CASSSWTSGTETQYF
D: NA; V: TRBV10-3; J: TRBJ1-2; size: NA; DNA: TGTGCCATCAGTGACGGGGGAATAGGCTATGGCTACACCTTC; CDR3: CAISDGGIGYGYTF
D: TRBD2; V: TRBV4-1; J: TRBJ2-1; size: NA; DNA: TGCGCCAGCAGCCAAGAGGAACTAGCGGGAGAAGGGAATGAGCAGTTCTTC; CDR3: CASSQEELAGEGNEQFF
D: NA; V: TRBV4-3; J: TRBJ1-4; size: NA; DNA: TGCGCCAGCGGGAGCGCCCTACCGCCTCCAACTAATGAAAAACTGTTTTTT; CDR3: CASGSALPPPTNEKLFF
D: NA; V: TRBV11-2; J: TRBJ2-6; size: NA; DNA: TGTGCCAGCACCTACCTTTGGGGTATAATGAGATCTGGGGCCAACGTCCTGACTTTC; CDR3: CASTYLWGIMRSGANVLTF
D: TRBD2; V: TRBV4-1; J: TRBJ2-7; size: NA; DNA: TGCGCCAGCAGCCAATCAACTAGCGGGGGACTACCTCCTAGGAACGAGCAGTACTTC; CDR3: CASSQSTSGGLPPRNEQYF
D: NA; V: TRBV7-9; J: TRBJ1-1; size: NA; DNA: TGTGCCAGCAGCTTCCCTTTGGGGGGCTCGAACACTGAAGCTTTCTTT; CDR3: CASSFPLGGSNTEAFF